The 14 T cell receptor beta chains below all came from one sample that was sequenced in a study of blood T cell repertoires in COVID-19. Only in-frame clones appear in the TCRdb table, and some are missing; sequencing was by immunoSEQ multiplex PCR. This sample has approximately 100,000 clones, with approximately 92% found just once. Sequencing was performed on peripheral blood. Every receptor here comes from a man between 50 and 59 years old with active COVID-19.

The CDR3 nucleotides read TGTGCCAGCAGCTGGAGCGGGGCGCTTGACGAGCAGTACTTC. Translated, it gives CASSWSGALDEQYF. The rearrangement joins TRBV7-8 to TRBJ2-7; TRBD2 aligns across 7 bases. Germline-derived CDR1 and CDR2 are SGHVS and FQNEAQ. This CDR3 spans 14 amino acids. The junction had 8 bases not matched to a gene; V was cut back by 4 bases and J by 5 bases. The variable domain in full, with the rest retrieved from reference TRBV7-8 and TRBJ2-7, is GAGVSQSPRYKVAKRGQDVALRCDPISGHVSLFWYQQALGQGPEFLTYFQNEAQLDKSGLPSDRFFAERPEGSVSTLKIQRTQQEDSAVYLCASSWSGALDEQYFGPGTRLTVT.

In regard to this clone: Mismatch with germline at one junction end may stem from a read error. The V gene is TRBV19, the J gene TRBJ1-2; D might be TRBD1 (5 bases). Germline V lookup: CDR1 LNHDA, CDR2 SQIVND (reference sequence). This CDR3 is built from 13 residues. Here the CDR3 DNA reads TGTGCCAGTAAGCCGGGGACTGACTACGGCTACACCTTC. Protein sequence: CASKPGTDYGYTF.

The rearrangement uses TRBV28 and TRBJ1-6; tentative D call: TRBD1 (6 bases). Germline V gives CDR1 MDHEN, CDR2 SYDVKM. CDR3 length: 13 amino acids. The V end lost 6 bases, the J end lost 6 bases, and 9 bases lay between the germline ends. The DNA for the CDR3 is TGTGCCAGCAGGAGGGACATTAATTCACCCCTCCACTTT. Translation: CASRRDINSPLHF.

The chain recombines TRBV4-1 with TRBJ1-5; TRBD1 agrees at 7 bases. Germline CDR1 MGHRA, CDR2 YSYEKL. The CDR3 length is 17 residues. V trimming: 5 bases; J trimming: 0 bases; junction bases outside the gene matches: 10. CDR3 sequence reads: CASSTFPRDSSNQPQHF. CDR3 sequence (DNA): TGCGCCAGCAGCACCTTTCCCCGGGACAGTAGCAATCAGCCCCAGCATTTT.

This clone was observed a handful of times. This same CDR3 is encoded by further DNA sequences in the sample. The gene calls are TRBV24-1 and TRBJ2-2; 7 bases fit TRBD2. The CDR3 is 14 residues long. The ends lost 1 base at V and 5 bases at J; junction bases unmatched: 0. CDR1 is KGHDR and CDR2 is SFDVKD in the germline V gene. CDR3 DNA: TGTGCCACCAGTGATTTCGGGGGGACCGGGGAGCTGTTTTTT. The encoded protein is CATSDFGGTGELFF.

V usage is TRBV4-1 and J usage is TRBJ1-3; D unclear. Per the germline V gene, CDR1 is MGHRA and CDR2 is YSYEKL. The CDR3 is 15 residues long. Trimming stripped 0 bases from V and 4 bases from J, with 10 bases between. CDR3 sequence reads: CASSQDYRGGNTIYF. CDR3 nucleotide sequence: TGCGCCAGCAGCCAAGATTATCGAGGAGGAAACACCATATATTTT.

The chain has TRBV14 and TRBJ2-3; 10 bases map to TRBD2. The CDR3 has 18 residues. After removal of 4 bases from V and 5 bases from J, the junction contained 15 bases not matched to a gene. Germline CDR1 and CDR2: SGHDN and FVKESK. This CDR3 reads CASSRLLAGGRGRDTQYF. CDR3 nucleotide sequence: TGTGCCAGCAGCCGACTTTTAGCGGGAGGCCGGGGTAGAGATACGCAGTATTTT.

V usage is TRBV29-1 and J usage is TRBJ1-1; 8 bases agree with TRBD1. The CDR3 covers 14 residues. Germline loops: CDR1 SQVTM, CDR2 ANQGSEA. V trimming: 3 bases; J trimming: 5 bases; junction bases outside the gene matches: 8. CDR3 sequence reads: CSVDLDRGGTEAFF. CDR3 coding DNA: TGCAGCGTTGATCTCGACAGGGGAGGTACTGAAGCTTTCTTT.

The rearrangement uses TRBV6-6 and TRBJ2-1; TRBD2 is a possible D gene (6 bases). The V end lost 5 bases, the J end lost 7 bases, and 18 bases lay between the germline ends. CDR1 and CDR2 from the germline V gene are MNHNY and SVGAGI (reference sequence). This CDR3 contains 15 residues. The CDR3 coding sequence is TGTGCCAGCAGTACCGGTGGGGCGGGACTGAATGAGCAGTTCTTC. Encoded protein: CASSTGGAGLNEQFF.

This chain uses TRBV19 with TRBJ1-5; 9 bases map to TRBD1. The CDR3 is 19 residues long. Germline CDR1 is LNHDA and CDR2 is SQIVND (reference sequence). V trimming: 3 bases; J trimming: 2 bases; junction bases outside the gene matches: 14. The CDR3 reads CASSIGTGRGNSRNQPQHF. In DNA, the CDR3 is TGTGCCAGTAGTATTGGGACAGGGAGGGGAAATAGTCGCAATCAGCCCCAGCATTTT.

The chain joins TRBV9 to TRBJ2-7; 8 positions match TRBD1. Per the germline V gene, CDR1 is SGDLS and CDR2 is YYNGEE. J lost 8 bases, V lost 3 bases, and 4 bases had no gene match. The CDR3 is 12 amino acids. CDR3 in DNA: TGTGCCAGCAGCGGCGGACAGGGTAAGCAGTACTTC. It yields the protein CASSGGQGKQYF.

V usage is TRBV19 and J usage is TRBJ2-7; 7 positions agree with TRBD1. From germline, CDR1 is LNHDA and CDR2 SQIVND (reference sequence). With 5 bases clipped from V and 3 bases from J, the junction kept 7 bases outside the gene matches. This CDR3 comprises 14 residues. The CDR3 DNA follows: TGTGCCAGTAGTGATGGGACAGCGGTCTACGAGCAGTACTTC. Translation gives CASSDGTAVYEQYF.

J is TRBJ2-7 and V is TRBV28; D is unclear. This CDR3 comprises 12 residues. Looked up from germline, CDR1 is MDHEN and CDR2 is SYDVKM. V was shortened by 7 bases and J by 5 bases, with 12 bases between the two germline ends. The DNA for the CDR3 is TGTGCCAGCACAGTGGGCTTCCACGAGCAGTACTTC. Its protein is CASTVGFHEQYF.

The chain links TRBV27 to TRBJ2-1; TRBD2 matches 16 bases. V was pared by 9 bases and J by 4 bases, with 9 bases of the junction left unmatched. The CDR3 consists of 17 residues. CDR1 is MNHEY, CDR2 SMNVEV, per germline (reference sequence). The CDR3 DNA is TGTGCCAGTTCCGGGACTAGCGGGAGGGCCGATTACAATGAGCAGTTCTTC. Translating it yields CASSGTSGRADYNEQFF.